Presented here are 12 T cell receptor beta chains from one specimen sequenced in a study of blood T cells in healthy people across ages. The authors ran a second PCR of 7 to 11 cycles using a sample-barcoded 5' primer and a J-beta primer mix. TCRdb ran MiXCR on the 5' RACE reads and lists one entry per CDR3 protein. The table records more than 700,000 distinct CDR3 sequences, roughly 50% of them present only once. Sequenced material: blood. Source of these receptors: an elderly man in good health.

This clonotype was observed once. The chain joins TRBV6-2 or TRBV6-3 to TRBJ2-5; D possibly corresponds to TRBD2 (6 bases). Judging by the DNA end, TRBJ2-7 fits better; the J call may be wrong. CDR1 MNHEY and CDR2 SVGEGT come from the germline V gene. The CDR3 length is 12 residues. CDR3: CASTLGGFEQYF. The CDR3 bases are TGTGCCAGCACCCTTGGGGGGTTCGAGCAGTACTTC.

The count of this clonotype is one. A much larger clone sits a single nucleotide away, making a read error possible. The chain uses TRBV24-1 and TRBJ2-1; D may match TRBD1 or TRBD2 (5 bases each). The germline V gene has CDR1 KGHDR and CDR2 SFDVKD. V was trimmed by 0 bases and J by 9 bases, leaving 17 bases between them. CDR3 length: 16 residues. The CDR3 is CATSDLGAGNRGEQFF. The DNA for the CDR3 is TGTGCCACCAGTGATTTGGGTGCCGGGAATAGGGGTGAGCAGTTCTTC.

This clonotype was counted between two and nine times. The rearrangement uses TRBV12-3 or TRBV12-4 and TRBJ2-1; the match to TRBD2 covers 7 bases. This CDR3 is 13 amino acids long. V gave up 6 bases and J gave up 7 bases; unmatched junction bases: 6. CDR3 coding DNA: TGTGCCAGCAGCTTGACTAGCCGGAATGAGCAGTTCTTC. As protein: CASSLTSRNEQFF.

V usage is TRBV7-9 and J usage is TRBJ2-3, with 10 bases lining up with TRBD2. The CDR3 covers 19 residues. Germline lookup yields CDR1 SEHNR and CDR2 FQNEAQ (reference sequence). The trim removed 5 bases at V and 0 bases at J, leaving 14 bases unmatched. In DNA, the CDR3 is TGTGCCAGCAGCCTCTCTGGCACGGCTAGCGGGGGTAGCACAGATACGCAGTATTTT. Protein: CASSLSGTASGGSTDTQYF. Full variable domain (missing parts from reference TRBV7-9 and TRBJ2-3): DTGVSQNPRHKITKRGQNVTFRCDPISEHNRLYWYRQTLGQGPEFLTYFQNEAQLEKSRLLSDRFSAERPKGSFSTLEIQRTEQGDSAMYLCASSLSGTASGGSTDTQYFGPGTRLTVL.

The chain combines TRBV7-8 with TRBJ2-1; the D is unclear. This CDR3 region has 15 residues. V was pared by 5 bases and J by 7 bases, with 18 bases between. Germline CDR1 and CDR2: SGHVS and FQNEAQ. The CDR3 region is CASSKDMPLGNEQFF. Here the CDR3 DNA reads TGTGCCAGCAGCAAAGACATGCCTCTGGGGAATGAGCAGTTCTTC.

This clonotype was detected only once. V is TRBV7-3 and J is TRBJ2-1, with TRBD1 matching over 9 bases. J was trimmed by 8 bases and V by 6 bases; bases with no gene match: 5. The CDR3 spans 13 residues. CDR1 is SGHTA, CDR2 FQGTGA, per germline. The CDR3 loop reads CASSTGGNDEQFF. As DNA, the CDR3 is TGTGCCAGCAGTACAGGGGGCAACGATGAGCAGTTCTTC.

As concerns this clonotype: Germline and junction disagree at one end, which may indicate a read error. V is TRBV30 and J is TRBJ1-2; D may be TRBD1 (6 bases). CDR1 is GTSNPN and CDR2 is SVGIG in the germline V gene (reference sequence). The CDR3 totals 14 residues. The CDR3 region has the DNA TGTGCCTTCTTCTCGGGGGCATGGAACTATGGCAACACCTTC. Translated: CAFFSGAWNYGNTF.

The genes are TRBV11-2 and TRBJ2-3, with D perhaps matching TRBD1 (5 bases). CDR1 and CDR2 (germline): SGHAT, FQNNGV. The CDR3 spans 14 residues. V was cut by 1 base and J by 6 bases, with 11 bases left in between. For the CDR3, the DNA is TGTGCCAGCAGCTTAGCCTCCAGGGCGGATACGCAGTATTTT. It codes for CASSLASRADTQYF.

The chain combines TRBV24-1 with TRBJ1-5; 8 nucleotides line up with TRBD1. Germline V gene lookup returns CDR1 KGHDR and CDR2 SFDVKD. The CDR3 covers 15 residues. V shed 7 bases, J shed 0 bases, and the junction held 4 bases outside the gene matches. This CDR3 is CATSDRGYSNQPQHF. The CDR3 region has the DNA TGTGCCACCAGCGACAGGGGTTATAGCAATCAGCCCCAGCATTTT.

The chain is built from TRBV6-6 and TRBJ2-3; maybe TRBD1 (5 bases). CDR1 is MNHNY, CDR2 SVGAGI, per germline (reference sequence). The CDR3 runs 14 residues. V was shortened by 5 bases and J by 1 base, with 10 bases between the two germline ends. The CDR3, as DNA: TGTGCCAGCAGTCGGACAACTCGCACAGATACGCAGTATTTT. This translates into CASSRTTRTDTQYF.

As for this clonotype: A read error may account for a junction end that differs from germline. The chain recombines TRBV27 with TRBJ2-7, with D uncertain. Germline loops: CDR1 MNHEY, CDR2 SMNVEV (reference sequence). The CDR3 is 13 amino acids. The CDR3 nucleotides read TGTACCAGCAGACCAGACAACCCCTACGAGCAGTACTTC. This gives the protein CTSRPDNPYEQYF.

The chain joins TRBV4-1 to TRBJ1-3; D may be TRBD1 (6 bases). Germline CDR1 reads MGHRA; CDR2 reads YSYEKL. Trimming left V 4 bases short and J 3 bases short, with 10 bases between. The CDR3 contains 14 residues. CDR3 loop: CASSPGVFGNTIYF. The CDR3 bases are TGCGCCAGCAGCCCAGGGGTTTTTGGAAACACCATATATTTT.